These 24 T cell receptor beta chains came from one sample sequenced in a study of cytomegalovirus exposure and HLA in healthy donors. PCR employed 60 Vbeta and 13 Jbeta primers. Generated by immunoSEQ multiplex PCR, the TCRdb table keeps only in-frame clones and is missing some. The profile shows around 89,000 clones, more than 70% of them singletons. Input material: PBMCs. These receptors were obtained from a man aged 35 to 55 in good health and CMV-seronegative.

This sequence joins TRBV6-1 and TRBJ2-7, with unresolved D. Germline V gene data show CDR1 as MNHNS and CDR2 as SASEGT. This CDR3 comprises 14 residues. Trimming left V 7 bases short and J 0 bases short, with 13 bases between. The CDR3 spells CASILQWSSYEQYF. Written as DNA, the CDR3 is TGTGCCAGCATCCTGCAGTGGAGCTCCTACGAGCAGTACTTC.

This clone was seen a few times. This chain links TRBV6-4 with TRBJ2-3, with D possibly TRBD1 on 6 matching bases. Germline loops: CDR1 MRHNA, CDR2 SNTAGT. V dropped 6 bases and J dropped 0 bases, with 13 bases sitting between them. The CDR3 covers 15 residues. CDR3 sequence reads: CASSETGGSTDTQYF. The CDR3 nucleotides are TGTGCCAGCAGCGAGACAGGCGGGAGCACAGATACGCAGTATTTT.

The V gene is TRBV10-3, the J gene TRBJ1-1; D uncertain. The CDR3 is 17 amino acids. The germline CDR1 and CDR2 sequences are ENHRY and SYGVKD. Trimming left V 3 bases short and J 5 bases short, with 22 bases between. CDR3 in DNA: TGTGCCATCAGTGACATCTCGATCAGGTACCTTTCGACTGAAGCTTTCTTT. This translates into CAISDISIRYLSTEAFF.

The chain is built from TRBV15 and TRBJ2-7; 7 bases agree with TRBD2. The CDR3 runs to 14 residues. In germline, CDR1 is LNHNV, CDR2 YYDKDF (reference sequence). With 0 bases clipped from V and 5 bases from J, the junction kept 4 bases outside the gene matches. CDR3: CATSRDRAGDEQYF. CDR3 coding DNA: TGTGCCACCAGCAGAGATAGGGCGGGGGACGAGCAGTACTTC.

J is TRBJ2-1 and V is TRBV4-2; 14 nucleotides match TRBD2. There are 19 residues in the CDR3. V was clipped by 1 base and J by 4 bases; unmatched bases: 9. CDR1 is LGHNA and CDR2 is YNFKEQ in the germline V gene. The CDR3: CASSQGVTSGGAMYNEQFF. The CDR3 nucleotides read TGTGCCAGCAGCCAAGGGGTGACTAGCGGGGGGGCCATGTACAATGAGCAGTTCTTC.

The genes are TRBV5-1 and TRBJ2-2; 7 bases line up with TRBD1. This CDR3 is 15 amino acids long. Germline lookup yields CDR1 SGHRS and CDR2 YFSETQ. The J segment lost 6 bases and the V segment lost 1 base, leaving 6 bases of the junction unmatched. This CDR3 is CASSLRQGFSGELFF. For the CDR3, the DNA is TGCGCCAGCAGCTTGCGACAGGGCTTCTCCGGGGAGCTGTTTTTT.

V is TRBV15 and J is TRBJ2-3; TRBD2 matches at 13 bases. This CDR3 is built from 15 residues. Trimming at V came to 3 bases and at J to 4 bases, leaving 1 base not matched to a gene. Per the germline V gene, CDR1 is LNHNV and CDR2 is YYDKDF (reference sequence). CDR3 sequence reads: CATSSTSGGADTQYF. The CDR3 nucleotides are TGTGCCACCAGCAGCACTAGCGGGGGGGCAGATACGCAGTATTTT.

V usage is TRBV30 and J usage is TRBJ1-6; D is perhaps TRBD1 (5 bases). V was shortened by 5 bases and J by 10 bases, with 15 bases between the two germline ends. Germline CDR1 reads GTSNPN; CDR2 reads SVGIG (reference sequence). The CDR3 has 13 residues. The CDR3 DNA is TGTGCCTGGGCCAGGGAGGGTCGGTCACCCCTCCACTTT. Its protein is CAWAREGRSPLHF.

The chain employs TRBV5-1 and TRBJ1-2, with 9 bases aligning to TRBD1. V lost 6 bases to trimming and J lost 0 bases; unmatched junction nucleotides: 15. The V gene's germline CDR1 is SGHRS and CDR2 YFSETQ. There are 18 residues in the CDR3. The CDR3 sequence: CASTNRGLRGLANYGYTF. For the CDR3, the DNA is TGCGCCAGCACTAACAGGGGGCTCAGGGGCTTAGCTAACTATGGCTACACCTTC.

The chain links TRBV4-1 to TRBJ2-5; a weak D match, TRBD1 (5 bases). Judging by the DNA end, TRBJ2-7 fits better; the J call may be wrong. The CDR3 length is 15 residues. Germline CDR1 MGHRA, CDR2 YSYEKL. DNA for the CDR3: TGCGCCAGCAGCCAAGTCTCCGGACAAGTCTACGAGCAGTACTTC. This encodes CASSQVSGQVYEQYF.

Comment on this clone: This sample also contains other DNA sequences that code for the same CDR3. The chain is built from TRBV7-2 and TRBJ2-7; possible D gene TRBD1, 6 bases. Germline assignment: CDR1 SGHTA and CDR2 FQGNSA. Trimming removed 2 bases from V and 4 bases from J, with 12 bases in between. There are 14 residues in the CDR3. CDR3 nucleotides: TGTGCCAGCAGCTTACAGGGGAGCTCATACGAGCAGTACTTC. Amino acid sequence: CASSLQGSSYEQYF.

The DNA for the CDR3 is TGTGCCAGCAGCTTGTCACGGGGGGGCCAGAGGGGACAAGAGACCCAGTACTTC. The encoded protein is CASSLSRGGQRGQETQYF. The chain links TRBV5-4 to TRBJ2-5, with 8 bases lining up with TRBD2. V was pared by 1 base and J by 2 bases, with 13 bases of the junction left unmatched. The CDR3 has 18 amino acids. Per the germline V gene, CDR1 is SGHNT and CDR2 is YYREEE (reference sequence). Filled out from reference TRBV5-4 and TRBJ2-5, the complete variable domain reads ETGVTQSPTHLIKTRGQQVTLRCSSQSGHNTVSWYQQALGQGPQFIFQYYREEENGRGNFPPRFSGLQFPNYSSELNVNALELDDSALYLCASSLSRGGQRGQETQYFGPGTRLLVL.

Here the CDR3 DNA reads TGTGCCAGCAGCTCCGGGAATAATCAGCCCCAGCATTTT. Encoded protein: CASSSGNNQPQHF. The V and J genes are TRBV5-6 and TRBJ1-5; D not resolved. CDR3 size: 13 residues. V was cut by 3 bases and J by 4 bases, with 8 bases left in between. Per germline, CDR1 SGHDT and CDR2 YYEEEE. Full variable domain (rest looked up from reference TRBV5-6 and TRBJ1-5): DAGVTQSPTHLIKTRGQQVTLRCSPKSGHDTVSWYQQALGQGPQFIFQYYEEEERQRGNFPDRFSGHQFPNYSSELNVNALLLGDSALYLCASSSGNNQPQHFGDGTRLSIL.

This sequence joins TRBV7-9 and TRBJ2-7; weak D call: TRBD1 (6 bases). Trimming removed 2 bases at V and 6 bases at J, with 17 bases between. This CDR3 is built from 15 residues. In germline, CDR1 is SEHNR, CDR2 FQNEAQ (reference sequence). CDR3: CASSLISGVVLEQYF. As DNA, the CDR3 is TGTGCCAGCAGCTTAATCTCAGGGGTCGTTCTCGAGCAGTACTTC.

The chain combines TRBV19 with TRBJ2-2, with D unclear. The CDR3 has 15 amino acids. Trimming removed 7 bases at V and 0 bases at J, with 12 bases between. The V gene's germline CDR1 is LNHDA and CDR2 SQIVND (reference sequence). The CDR3 nucleotides read TGTGCCAGTAAAATTGGGCAGTCGAACACCGGGGAGCTGTTTTTT. Translated: CASKIGQSNTGELFF.

J is TRBJ2-3 and V is TRBV11-3; TRBD2 agrees at 9 bases. V lost 5 bases and J lost 1; bases outside the gene matches: 4. Germline V gene lookup returns CDR1 SGHNT and CDR2 YENEEA. The CDR3 extends over 15 amino acids. The CDR3 DNA sequence: TGTGCCAGCAGCGGGCGGGGGGGCGGCACAGATACGCAGTATTTT. It encodes CASSGRGGGTDTQYF.

This rearrangement joins TRBV15 to TRBJ1-4; the D gene is possibly TRBD1 (5 bases). This CDR3 comprises 14 residues. The V gene's germline CDR1 is LNHNV and CDR2 YYDKDF (reference sequence). With 3 bases removed from V and 3 bases from J, the gap between germline ends came to 8 bases. The CDR3 sequence is CATSSRGANEKLFF. CDR3 bases: TGTGCCACCAGCAGCCGGGGGGCTAATGAAAAACTGTTTTTT.

The V call is TRBV27, the J call TRBJ1-2; no clear D gene. With 3 bases removed from V and 3 bases from J, the gap between germline ends came to 20 bases. This CDR3 has 17 amino acids. Germline V gives CDR1 MNHEY, CDR2 SMNVEV (reference sequence). The CDR3 region is CASSFLHRPPPYYGYTF. The CDR3 DNA follows: TGTGCCAGCAGTTTCCTCCACAGACCCCCTCCATACTATGGCTACACCTTC.

This chain uses TRBV6-4 with TRBJ2-3, with a tentative D call TRBD1 (5 bases). V was pared by 2 bases and J by 4 bases, with 10 bases between. CDR3 length: 14 residues. Germline-derived CDR1 and CDR2 are MRHNA and SNTAGT. The CDR3 is CASSDGQGSDTQYF. As DNA, the CDR3 is TGTGCCAGCAGTGACGGTCAGGGATCAGATACGCAGTATTTT.

The J gene is TRBJ2-2, the V gene TRBV7-3; D perhaps matches TRBD2 (5 bases). Germline assignment: CDR1 SGHTA and CDR2 FQGTGA. The CDR3 sequence is 11 residues long. Trimming removed 6 bases from V and 7 bases from J, with 6 bases in between. The CDR3 region is CASRGGGELFF. In DNA, the CDR3 is TGTGCCAGCAGAGGAGGCGGGGAGCTGTTTTTT.

V is TRBV4-3 and J is TRBJ1-1, with TRBD1 matching over 7 bases. This CDR3 is built from 15 residues. CDR1 is LGHNA, CDR2 YSLEER, per germline. The V gene end was trimmed by 1 base and the J gene end by 6 bases; junction bases not matched to a gene: 8. The CDR3 region is CASSQVFGQEPEAFF. CDR3 bases: TGCGCCAGCAGCCAAGTCTTTGGACAGGAGCCTGAAGCTTTCTTT.

DNA for the CDR3: TGTGCCAGCAGCGTTAGCAGCGGGGAAGGAGGAAACACCATATATTTT. Protein sequence: CASSVSSGEGGNTIYF. The rearrangement links TRBV9 to TRBJ1-3; D not certain. Germline V CDR1 and CDR2: SGDLS, YYNGEE. The CDR3 is 16 amino acids. V gave up 2 bases and J gave up 4 bases, with 16 bases separating them. The complete variable domain, with remaining parts taken from reference TRBV9 and TRBJ1-3, reads DSGVTQTPKHLITATGQRVTLRCSPRSGDLSVYWYQQSLDQGLQFLIQYYNGEERAKGNILERFSAQQFPDLHSELNLSSLELGDSALYFCASSVSSGEGGNTIYFGEGSWLTVV.

This CDR3 reads CASSLTRALPYEQYF. The CDR3 DNA reads as TGTGCCAGCAGCTTAACACGAGCCCTTCCTTACGAGCAGTACTTC. The chain joins TRBV7-3 to TRBJ2-7; no reliable D call. There are 15 residues in the CDR3. Trimming pared 0 bases from V and 4 bases from J, leaving 13 bases between. The germline CDR1 and CDR2 sequences are SGHTA and FQGTGA.

The chain carries TRBV25-1 and TRBJ2-6, with 7 bases that match TRBD2. Trimming removed 2 bases from V and 2 bases from J; junction bases left unmatched: 3. The CDR3 is 16 residues long. Germline V lookup: CDR1 MGHDK, CDR2 SYGVNS. This chain's CDR3 is CASSESGAPGANVLTF. In DNA, the CDR3 is TGTGCCAGCAGTGAAAGCGGGGCGCCTGGGGCCAACGTCCTGACTTTC.